This entry is about one TCR beta chain. No antigen is known for it. Trimming left V 8 bases short and J 5 bases short, with 12 bases between. The CDR3 spans 12 residues. Germline CDR1 reads GTSNPN; CDR2 reads SVGIG (reference sequence). The sample comes from a study of T cell clonotyping in hematopoietic cell transplantation. TCRdb keeps only in-frame clones here, not all; method: immunoSEQ multiplex PCR. The table records 15,000 to 20,000 clones, about two thirds of them present only once. Study results and caveats: After transplant, recipient diversity fell while pathologically expanded clonotypes grew through day 180.

The source of this sequence is an older woman in good health. Some clones in this sample may be carry-over from other donors' samples. The material sequenced was peripheral blood mononuclear cells. V is TRBV30 and J is TRBJ1-4; the D gene is possibly TRBD1 (5 bases). The CDR3 sequence is CAGRKGNEKLFF. The CDR3 DNA reads TGTGCCGGACGGAAGGGGAATGAAAAACTGTTTTTT.